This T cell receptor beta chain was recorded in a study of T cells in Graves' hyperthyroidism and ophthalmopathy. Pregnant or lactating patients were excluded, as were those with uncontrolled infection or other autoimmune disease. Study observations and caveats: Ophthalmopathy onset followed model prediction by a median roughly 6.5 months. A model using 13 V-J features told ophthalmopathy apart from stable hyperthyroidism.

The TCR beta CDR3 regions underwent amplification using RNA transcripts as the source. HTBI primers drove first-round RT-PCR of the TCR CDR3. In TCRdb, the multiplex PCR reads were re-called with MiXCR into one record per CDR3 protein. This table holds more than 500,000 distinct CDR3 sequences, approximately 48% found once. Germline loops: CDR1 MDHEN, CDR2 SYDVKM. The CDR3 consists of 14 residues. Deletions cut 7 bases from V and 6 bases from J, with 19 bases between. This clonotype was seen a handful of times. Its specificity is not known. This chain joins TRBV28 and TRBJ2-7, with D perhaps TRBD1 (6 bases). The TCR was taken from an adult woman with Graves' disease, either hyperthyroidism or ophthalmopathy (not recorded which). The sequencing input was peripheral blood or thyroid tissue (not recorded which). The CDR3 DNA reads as TGTGCCAGCAACCCCCAAGGCACAGGGTCCGAGCAGTACTTC. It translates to CASNPQGTGSEQYF.